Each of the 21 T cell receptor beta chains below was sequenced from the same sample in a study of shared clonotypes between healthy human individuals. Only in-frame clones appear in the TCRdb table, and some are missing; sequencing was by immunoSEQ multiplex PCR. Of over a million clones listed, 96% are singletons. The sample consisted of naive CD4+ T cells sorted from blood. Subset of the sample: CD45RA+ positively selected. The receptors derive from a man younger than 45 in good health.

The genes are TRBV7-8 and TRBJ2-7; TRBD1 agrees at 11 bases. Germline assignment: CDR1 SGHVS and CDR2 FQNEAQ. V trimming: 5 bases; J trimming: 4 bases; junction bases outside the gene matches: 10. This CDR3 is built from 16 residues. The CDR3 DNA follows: TGTGCCAGCAGCACCACTCCGGGACAGGGGGGTTACGAGCAGTACTTC. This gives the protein CASSTTPGQGGYEQYF. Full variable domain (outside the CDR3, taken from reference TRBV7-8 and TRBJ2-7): GAGVSQSPRYKVAKRGQDVALRCDPISGHVSLFWYQQALGQGPEFLTYFQNEAQLDKSGLPSDRFFAERPEGSVSTLKIQRTQQEDSAVYLCASSTTPGQGGYEQYFGPGTRLTVT.

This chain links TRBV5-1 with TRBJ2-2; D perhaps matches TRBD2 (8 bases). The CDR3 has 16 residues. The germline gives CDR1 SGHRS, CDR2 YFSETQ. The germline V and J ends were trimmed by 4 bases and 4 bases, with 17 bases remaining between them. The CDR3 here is CASSPGGDSVTGELFF. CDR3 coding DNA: TGCGCCAGCAGCCCCGGGGGGGACAGTGTCACCGGGGAGCTGTTTTTT.

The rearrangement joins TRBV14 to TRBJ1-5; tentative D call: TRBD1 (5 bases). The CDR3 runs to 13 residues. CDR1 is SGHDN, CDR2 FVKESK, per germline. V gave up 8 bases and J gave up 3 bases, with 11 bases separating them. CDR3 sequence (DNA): TGTGCCAGCGCGATAGGGACCAATCAGCCCCAGCATTTT. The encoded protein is CASAIGTNQPQHF.

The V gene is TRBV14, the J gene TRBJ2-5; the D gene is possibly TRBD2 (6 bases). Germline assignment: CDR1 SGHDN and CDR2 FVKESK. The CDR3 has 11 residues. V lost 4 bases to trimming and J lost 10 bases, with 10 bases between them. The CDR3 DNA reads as TGTGCCAGCAGCCCGGGACTGATCCAGTACTTC. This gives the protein CASSPGLIQYF.

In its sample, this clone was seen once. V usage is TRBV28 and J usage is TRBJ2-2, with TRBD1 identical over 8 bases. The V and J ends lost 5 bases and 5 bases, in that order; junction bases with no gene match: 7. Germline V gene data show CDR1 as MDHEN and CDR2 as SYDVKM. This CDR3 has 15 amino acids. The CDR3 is CASSPGQGRTGELFF. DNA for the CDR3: TGTGCCAGCAGTCCAGGACAGGGTAGGACCGGGGAGCTGTTTTTT.

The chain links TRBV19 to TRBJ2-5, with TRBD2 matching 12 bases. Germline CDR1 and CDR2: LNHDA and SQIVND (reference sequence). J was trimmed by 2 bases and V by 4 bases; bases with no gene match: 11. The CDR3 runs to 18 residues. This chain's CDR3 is CASSKPRTSGATQETQYF. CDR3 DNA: TGTGCCAGTAGTAAACCCAGGACTAGCGGGGCAACACAAGAGACCCAGTACTTC.

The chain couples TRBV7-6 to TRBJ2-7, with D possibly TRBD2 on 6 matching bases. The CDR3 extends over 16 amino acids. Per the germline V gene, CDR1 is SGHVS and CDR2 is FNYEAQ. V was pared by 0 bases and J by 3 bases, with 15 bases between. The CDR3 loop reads CASSLAGGVSHYEQYF. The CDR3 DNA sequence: TGTGCCAGCAGCTTAGCGGGGGGAGTCAGTCACTACGAGCAGTACTTC.

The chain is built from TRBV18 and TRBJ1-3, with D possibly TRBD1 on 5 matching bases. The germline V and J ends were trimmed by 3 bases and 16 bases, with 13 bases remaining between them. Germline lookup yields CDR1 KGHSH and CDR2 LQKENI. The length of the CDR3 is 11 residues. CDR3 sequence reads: CASSPRSRVYF. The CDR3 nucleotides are TGTGCCAGCTCACCTCGGTCCAGGGTGTATTTT.

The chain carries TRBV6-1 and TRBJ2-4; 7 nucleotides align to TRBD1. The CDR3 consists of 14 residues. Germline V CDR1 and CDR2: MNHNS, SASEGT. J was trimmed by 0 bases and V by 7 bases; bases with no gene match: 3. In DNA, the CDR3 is TGTGCCAGCAAGGACAGGAGAGCCAAAAACATTCAGTACTTC. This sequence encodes CASKDRRAKNIQYF.

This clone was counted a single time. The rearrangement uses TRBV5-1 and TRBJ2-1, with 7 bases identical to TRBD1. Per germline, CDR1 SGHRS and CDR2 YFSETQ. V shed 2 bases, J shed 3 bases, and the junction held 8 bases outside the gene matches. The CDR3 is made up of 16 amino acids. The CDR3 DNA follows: TGCGCCAGCAGCTTCCGACAGGGACAACTCTACAATGAGCAGTTCTTC. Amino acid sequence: CASSFRQGQLYNEQFF.

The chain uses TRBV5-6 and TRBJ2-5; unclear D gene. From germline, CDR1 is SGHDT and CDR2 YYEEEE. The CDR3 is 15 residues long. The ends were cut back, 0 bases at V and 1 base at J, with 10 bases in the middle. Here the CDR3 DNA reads TGTGCCAGCAGCTTGGTGCAGAGATCCCAAGAGACCCAGTACTTC. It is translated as CASSLVQRSQETQYF.

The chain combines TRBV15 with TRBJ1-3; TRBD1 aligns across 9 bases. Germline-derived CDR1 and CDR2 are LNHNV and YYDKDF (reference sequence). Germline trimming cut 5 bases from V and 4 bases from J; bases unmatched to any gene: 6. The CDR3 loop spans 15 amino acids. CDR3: CATSGRTGAGNTIYF. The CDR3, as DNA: TGTGCCACCAGCGGCAGGACAGGGGCAGGAAACACCATATATTTT. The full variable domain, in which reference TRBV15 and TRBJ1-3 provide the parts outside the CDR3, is DAMVIQNPRYQVTQFGKPVTLSCSQTLNHNVMYWYQQKSSQAPKLLFHYYDKDFNNEADTPDNFQSRRPNTSFCFLDIRSPGLGDTAMYLCATSGRTGAGNTIYFGEGSWLTVV.

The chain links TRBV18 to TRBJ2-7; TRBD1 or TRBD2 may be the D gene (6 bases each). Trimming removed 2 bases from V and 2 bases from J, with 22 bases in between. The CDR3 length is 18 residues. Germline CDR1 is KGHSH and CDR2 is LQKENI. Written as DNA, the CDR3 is TGTGCCAGCTCACCAGGAGGGGTTTTTGGGGGCGGAACCTACGAGCAGTACTTC. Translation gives CASSPGGVFGGGTYEQYF.

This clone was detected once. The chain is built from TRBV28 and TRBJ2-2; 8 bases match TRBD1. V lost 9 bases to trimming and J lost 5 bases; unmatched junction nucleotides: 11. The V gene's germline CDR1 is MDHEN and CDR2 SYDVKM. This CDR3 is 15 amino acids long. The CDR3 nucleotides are TGTGCCAGGTTAAGCCGCAGGGGGCCTACCGGGGAGCTGTTTTTT. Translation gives CARLSRRGPTGELFF. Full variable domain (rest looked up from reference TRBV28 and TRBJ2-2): DVKVTQSSRYLVKRTGEKVFLECVQDMDHENMFWYRQDPGLGLRLIYFSYDVKMKEKGDIPEGYSVSREKKERFSLILESASTNQTSMYLCARLSRRGPTGELFFGEGSRLTVL.

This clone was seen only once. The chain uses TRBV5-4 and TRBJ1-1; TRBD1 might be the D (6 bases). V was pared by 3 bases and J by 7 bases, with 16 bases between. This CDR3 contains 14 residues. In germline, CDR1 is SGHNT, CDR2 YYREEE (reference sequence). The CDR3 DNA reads TGTGCCAGCAGCTCTTCAGGGGTATTTGGTGAAGCTTTCTTT. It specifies CASSSSGVFGEAFF.

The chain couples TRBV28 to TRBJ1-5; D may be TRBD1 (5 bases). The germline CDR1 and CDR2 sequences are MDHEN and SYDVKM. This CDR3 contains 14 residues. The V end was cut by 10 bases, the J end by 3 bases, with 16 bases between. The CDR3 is CATLNYRINQPQHF. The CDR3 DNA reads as TGTGCCACCTTGAACTACAGGATCAATCAGCCCCAGCATTTT. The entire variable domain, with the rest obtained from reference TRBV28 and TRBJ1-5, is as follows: DVKVTQSSRYLVKRTGEKVFLECVQDMDHENMFWYRQDPGLGLRLIYFSYDVKMKEKGDIPEGYSVSREKKERFSLILESASTNQTSMYLCATLNYRINQPQHFGDGTRLSIL.

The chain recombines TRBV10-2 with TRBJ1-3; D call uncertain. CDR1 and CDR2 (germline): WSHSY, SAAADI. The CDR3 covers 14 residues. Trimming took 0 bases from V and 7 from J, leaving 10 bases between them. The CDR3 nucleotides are TGCGCCAGCAGTGAGTCAAGGACTTTCAACACCATATATTTT. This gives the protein CASSESRTFNTIYF.

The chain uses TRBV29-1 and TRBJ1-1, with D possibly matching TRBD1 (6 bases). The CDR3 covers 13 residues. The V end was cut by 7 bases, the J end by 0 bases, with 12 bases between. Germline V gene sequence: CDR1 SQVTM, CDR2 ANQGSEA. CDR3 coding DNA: TGCAGCGCTATGGACAGAATGAACACTGAAGCTTTCTTT. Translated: CSAMDRMNTEAFF. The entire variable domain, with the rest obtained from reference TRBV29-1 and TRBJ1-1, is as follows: SAVISQKPSRDICQRGTSLTIQCQVDSQVTMMFWYRQQPGQSLTLIATANQGSEATYESGFVIDKFPISRPNLTFSTLTVSNMSPEDSSIYLCSAMDRMNTEAFFGQGTRLTVV.

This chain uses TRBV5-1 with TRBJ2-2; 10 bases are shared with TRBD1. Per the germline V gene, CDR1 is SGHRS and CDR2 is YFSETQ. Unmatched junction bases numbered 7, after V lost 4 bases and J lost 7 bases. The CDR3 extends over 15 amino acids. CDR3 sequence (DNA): TGCGCCAGCAGCCCGGGACAGGGGACTGTCGGGGAGCTGTTTTTT. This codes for CASSPGQGTVGELFF.

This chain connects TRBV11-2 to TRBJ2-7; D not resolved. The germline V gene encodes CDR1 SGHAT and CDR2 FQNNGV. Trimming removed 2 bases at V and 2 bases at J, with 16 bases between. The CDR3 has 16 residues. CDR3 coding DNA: TGTGCCAGCAGCTTAAGTTTCGGCGGTAAAACCTACGAGCAGTACTTC. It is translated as CASSLSFGGKTYEQYF.

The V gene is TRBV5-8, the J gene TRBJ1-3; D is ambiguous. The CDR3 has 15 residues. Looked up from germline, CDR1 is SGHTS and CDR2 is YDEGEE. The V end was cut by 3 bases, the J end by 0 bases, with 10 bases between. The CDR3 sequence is CASSYTPGSGNTIYF. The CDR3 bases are TGTGCCAGCAGCTACACGCCTGGCTCTGGAAACACCATATATTTT.